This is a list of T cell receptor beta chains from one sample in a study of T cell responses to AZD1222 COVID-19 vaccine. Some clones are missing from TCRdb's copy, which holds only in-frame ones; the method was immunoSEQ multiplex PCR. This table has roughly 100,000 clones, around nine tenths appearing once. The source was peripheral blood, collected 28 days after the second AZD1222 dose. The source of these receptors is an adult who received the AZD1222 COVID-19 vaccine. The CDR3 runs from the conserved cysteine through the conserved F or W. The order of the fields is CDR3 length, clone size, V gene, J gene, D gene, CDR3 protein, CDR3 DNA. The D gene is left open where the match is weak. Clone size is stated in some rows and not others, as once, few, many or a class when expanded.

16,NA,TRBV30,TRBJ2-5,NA,CAWSVWRGSYQETQYF,TGTGCCTGGAGTGTATGGAGAGGGTCGTACCAAGAGACCCAGTACTTC
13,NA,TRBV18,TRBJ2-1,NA,CASSPASVNEQFF,TGTGCCAGCTCACCAGCTTCGGTAAATGAGCAGTTCTTC
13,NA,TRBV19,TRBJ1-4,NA,CASNRGVREKLFF,TGTGCCAGTAACAGAGGGGTGCGTGAAAAACTGTTTTTT
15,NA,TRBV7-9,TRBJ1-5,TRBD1,CASSPTGNRNQPQHF,TGTGCCAGCAGCCCGACAGGGAATCGGAATCAGCCCCAGCATTTT
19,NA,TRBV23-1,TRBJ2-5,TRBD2,CASSQLIAGVRRRQETQYF,TGCGCCAGCAGTCAATTAATAGCGGGAGTTCGCCGACGGCAAGAGACCCAGTACTTC
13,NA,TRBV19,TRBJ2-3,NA,CASSSPGADTQYF,TGTGCCAGTAGTAGTCCAGGGGCAGATACGCAGTATTTT
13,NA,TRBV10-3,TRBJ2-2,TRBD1,CAIRQGSPGELFF,TGTGCCATCCGACAGGGGTCGCCCGGGGAGCTGTTTTTT
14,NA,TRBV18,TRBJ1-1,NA,CASSAGTANTEAFF,TGTGCCAGCTCAGCCGGGACGGCGAACACTGAAGCTTTCTTT
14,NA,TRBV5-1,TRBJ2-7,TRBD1,CASSQWTGSYEQYF,TGCGCCAGCAGCCAATGGACAGGATCCTACGAGCAGTACTTC
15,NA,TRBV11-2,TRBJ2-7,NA,CASSFATRGIGEQYF,TGTGCCAGCAGCTTTGCGACTCGCGGGATAGGAGAGCAGTACTTC
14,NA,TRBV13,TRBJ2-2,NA,CASSLATNTGELFF,TGTGCCAGCAGCTTAGCTACGAACACCGGGGAGCTGTTTTTT
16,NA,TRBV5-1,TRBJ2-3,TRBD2,CASSREREGRTDTQYF,TGCGCCAGCAGCCGCGAGCGGGAGGGCCGCACAGATACGCAGTATTTT
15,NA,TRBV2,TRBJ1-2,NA,CASSGRTDTNNGYTF,TGTGCCAGCAGTGGTCGGACGGACACTAACAATGGCTACACCTTC
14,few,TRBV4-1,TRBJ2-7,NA,CASSQPDGTYEQYF,TGCGCCAGCAGCCAACCCGACGGAACCTACGAGCAGTACTTC
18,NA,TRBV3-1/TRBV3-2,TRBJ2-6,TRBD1,CASSPGTGSRTGANVLTF,TGTGCCAGCAGCCCGGGGACAGGGAGCAGAACTGGGGCCAACGTCCTGACTTTC
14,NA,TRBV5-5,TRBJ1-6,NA,CASSLVGANSPLHF,TGTGCCAGCAGCTTGGTCGGGGCTAATTCACCCCTCCACTTT
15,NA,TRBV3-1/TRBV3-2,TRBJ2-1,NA,CASSQLVSSGDEQFF,TGTGCCAGCAGCCAATTAGTAAGCTCCGGTGATGAGCAGTTCTTC
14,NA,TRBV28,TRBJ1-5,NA,CASSTHRGNQPQHF,TGTGCCAGCAGTACCCACAGGGGCAATCAGCCCCAGCATTTT
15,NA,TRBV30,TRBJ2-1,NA,CAWSSKSSSYNEQFF,TGTGCCTGGAGCAGCAAGAGTAGCTCCTACAATGAGCAGTTCTTC
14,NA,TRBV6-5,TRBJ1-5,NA,CASSYGQLNQPQHF,TGTGCCAGCAGTTATGGGCAACTGAATCAGCCCCAGCATTTT